A single TCR beta chain is shown here with its context. This specimen comes from a study of blood T cell repertoires in COVID-19. At the level of the study: Nucleic acid was either cDNA or gDNA, and it came from T cells, B-cell-depleted T cells, or PBMCs.

Authors' processing steps: Reference gene primers were amplified, and this amplification served to estimate nucleated cell counts. This table comes from immunoSEQ multiplex PCR, and its TCRdb copy is limited to in-frame clones, with some not included. V, J and clone size are taken as reported in that table, and D and trimming were inferred from the DNA itself. The sample includes more than 300,000 clones, approximately 89% seen only once; the top ten take 8% to 13%. Unmatched junction bases numbered 6, after V lost 4 bases and J lost 8 bases. This CDR3 is built from 14 residues. Germline V gene data show CDR1 as KGHDR and CDR2 as SFDVKD. Seattle patients were enrolled while actively infected and followed longitudinally.

The chain is built from TRBV24-1 and TRBJ2-4; 8 nucleotides agree with TRBD1. This TCR was recovered from a woman aged 25-40 years with COVID-19, enrolled during active disease. Sequencing input: peripheral blood. The chain's CDR3 is CATSDRGQGDIQYF. CDR3 bases: TGTGCCACCAGTGACCGCGGACAGGGAGACATTCAGTACTTC.